The 3 T cell receptor beta chains listed next were all sequenced from one sample in a study of control samples from healthy donors and cancer patients. The assay was immunoSEQ multiplex PCR, and TCRdb's table has in-frame clones only and misses some. The sample shows under 450,000 clones, around nine tenths of them seen only once. Source material: PBMCs. The receptors stem from a man between 35 and 55 years old with head and neck cancer.

The V and J genes are TRBV6-4 and TRBJ1-2, with 9 bases fitting TRBD1. The germline gives CDR1 MRHNA, CDR2 SNTAGT. With 5 bases clipped from V and 8 bases from J, the junction kept 9 bases outside the gene matches. This CDR3 contains 14 residues. CDR3 nucleotide sequence: TGTGCCAGCAGTAACAGGGGGCACGGTGACGGCTACACCTTC. This encodes CASSNRGHGDGYTF.

The V and J genes are TRBV28 and TRBJ2-2; D is undetermined. Germline CDR1 is MDHEN and CDR2 is SYDVKM. V gave up 4 bases and J gave up 1 base, with 4 bases separating them. The CDR3 has 13 residues. The CDR3 reads CASSWMNTGELFF. Written as DNA, the CDR3 is TGTGCCAGCAGTTGGATGAACACCGGGGAGCTGTTTTTT.

This clone was detected only once. The chain recombines TRBV9 with TRBJ1-1; D remains unclear. Trimming left V 5 bases short and J 3 bases short, with 17 bases between. The germline CDR1 and CDR2 sequences are SGDLS and YYNGEE. The CDR3 totals 15 residues. CDR3 in amino acids: CASRKPLSGDTEAFF. CDR3 nucleotide sequence: TGTGCCAGCAGAAAGCCTCTTTCGGGCGACACTGAAGCTTTCTTT.